A single sample gave rise to the 30 T cell receptor beta chains below, sequenced in a study of blood T cell repertoires in COVID-19. Method: immunoSEQ multiplex PCR; TCRdb's copy keeps in-frame clones and lacks some. The table has about 74,000 clones, around four fifths seen once. The material sequenced was peripheral blood. These receptors all stem from a man aged 70 or older with acute or convalescent COVID-19.

The V call is TRBV10-3, the J call TRBJ1-1, with a possible D match to TRBD1 (6 bases). The CDR3 has 13 amino acids. V was cut by 6 bases and J by 1 base, with 9 bases left in between. The germline V gene has CDR1 ENHRY and CDR2 SYGVKD. CDR3 sequence reads: CAIRRTANTEAFF. DNA for the CDR3: TGTGCCATCAGACGGACAGCGAACACTGAAGCTTTCTTT.

Only one count was recorded for this clone. V usage is TRBV5-6 and J usage is TRBJ2-2; 10 positions agree with TRBD2. The V segment lost 5 bases and the J segment 5 bases; nucleotides outside the gene matches: 6. This CDR3 spans 15 amino acids. In germline, CDR1 is SGHDT, CDR2 YYEEEE. The CDR3 spells CASRRSGGSTGELFF. The CDR3 DNA reads as TGTGCCAGCAGACGTAGCGGGGGGTCAACCGGGGAGCTGTTTTTT.

The genes are TRBV18 and TRBJ2-3, with 14 bases that match TRBD2. Germline CDR1 reads KGHSH; CDR2 reads LQKENI. Trimming at V came to 0 bases and at J to 11 bases, leaving 16 bases not matched to a gene. The CDR3 length is 19 residues. The chain's CDR3 is CASSPPGLAGGGGSLGQYF. The DNA for the CDR3 is TGTGCCAGCTCACCACCTGGACTAGCGGGAGGAGGCGGCTCCCTCGGGCAGTATTTT.

This clone has a handful of counts. V and J are TRBV4-1 and TRBJ1-2, with a possible D match to TRBD1 (5 bases). This CDR3 spans 14 amino acids. Looked up from germline, CDR1 is MGHRA and CDR2 is YSYEKL. Trimming took 2 bases from V and 7 from J, leaving 14 bases between them. Here the CDR3 reads CASSQPAQGFGYTF. CDR3 in DNA: TGCGCCAGCAGCCAACCGGCTCAGGGCTTTGGCTACACCTTC.

CDR3 region: CASSQEGHGGPRGYEQYF. The CDR3 DNA reads as TGTGCCAGCAGCCAAGAAGGGCACGGGGGCCCCAGGGGGTACGAGCAGTACTTC. The V call is TRBV14, the J call TRBJ2-7; D is perhaps TRBD1 (7 bases). The CDR3 extends over 18 amino acids. CDR1 and CDR2 from the germline V gene are SGHDN and FVKESK. Trimming removed 0 bases at V and 4 bases at J, with 22 bases between. Drawing the rest from reference TRBV14 and TRBJ2-7, the complete variable domain is EAGVTQFPSHSVIEKGQTVTLRCDPISGHDNLYWYRRVMGKEIKFLLHFVKESKQDESGMPNNRFLAERTGGTYSTLKVQPAELEDSGVYFCASSQEGHGGPRGYEQYFGPGTRLTVT.

CDR3 loop: CASSLEGNEQFF. CDR3 sequence (DNA): TGCGCCAGCAGCTTGGAGGGGAATGAGCAGTTCTTC. The chain carries TRBV5-1 and TRBJ2-1; tentatively, D is TRBD1 (5 bases). V dropped 0 bases and J dropped 7 bases, with 5 bases sitting between them. Per germline, CDR1 SGHRS and CDR2 YFSETQ. The CDR3 is made up of 12 amino acids. The full variable domain, its missing parts supplied by reference TRBV5-1 and TRBJ2-1, is KAGVTQTPRYLIKTRGQQVTLSCSPISGHRSVSWYQQTPGQGLQFLFEYFSETQRNKGNFPGRFSGRQFSNSRSEMNVSTLELGDSALYLCASSLEGNEQFFGPGTRLTVL.

The rearrangement joins TRBV7-9 to TRBJ1-5; D not certain. Per germline, CDR1 SEHNR and CDR2 FQNEAQ (reference sequence). V dropped 3 bases and J dropped 4 bases, with 10 bases sitting between them. This CDR3 comprises 14 residues. CDR3 nucleotide sequence: TGTGCCAGCAGCTTCGGTTCCGAGAATCAGCCCCAGCATTTT. Translation gives CASSFGSENQPQHF.

The chain couples TRBV19 to TRBJ1-6, with a possible D match to TRBD1 (6 bases). The germline V and J ends were trimmed by 7 bases and 0 bases, with 10 bases remaining between them. The CDR3 consists of 15 residues. Germline V CDR1 and CDR2: LNHDA, SQIVND (reference sequence). The chain's CDR3 is CASTRGSSYNSPLHF. The CDR3 DNA follows: TGTGCCAGTACAAGGGGGAGCTCCTATAATTCACCCCTCCACTTT.

The gene calls are TRBV5-6 and TRBJ2-1, with 11 bases aligning to TRBD2. Germline V lookup: CDR1 SGHDT, CDR2 YYEEEE. The CDR3 is made up of 14 amino acids. Germline trimming cut 4 bases from V and 10 bases from J; bases unmatched to any gene: 7. The CDR3 DNA reads as TGTGCCAGCAGCCGGCTAGCGGGAGGATGGGAGCAGTTCTTC. Encoded protein: CASSRLAGGWEQFF. The full variable domain, completed using reference TRBV5-6 and TRBJ2-1, is DAGVTQSPTHLIKTRGQQVTLRCSPKSGHDTVSWYQQALGQGPQFIFQYYEEEERQRGNFPDRFSGHQFPNYSSELNVNALLLGDSALYLCASSRLAGGWEQFFGPGTRLTVL.

The CDR3 sequence is CASSPGPQGLNYGYTF. The DNA for the CDR3 is TGCGCCAGCAGCCCTGGCCCGCAGGGGCTTAACTATGGCTACACCTTC. The chain is built from TRBV5-1 and TRBJ1-2, with a tentative D call TRBD1 (6 bases). V gave up 4 bases and J gave up 1 base, with 17 bases separating them. The CDR3 runs 16 residues. CDR1 SGHRS and CDR2 YFSETQ come from the germline V gene.

V usage is TRBV10-2 and J usage is TRBJ2-7; D may be TRBD1 (5 bases). V was clipped by 5 bases and J by 7 bases, with 12 bases between them. The CDR3 has 12 residues. Germline V gene lookup returns CDR1 WSHSY and CDR2 SAAADI. CDR3 region: CASSFAQGEQYF. CDR3 in DNA: TGCGCCAGCAGTTTCGCTCAGGGAGAGCAGTACTTC.

V and J are TRBV28 and TRBJ1-1; 10 bases fit TRBD1. CDR3 length: 18 residues. V shed 5 bases and J 5 bases; nucleotides not matched to a gene: 17. Germline values: CDR1 MDHEN, CDR2 SYDVKM. This CDR3 reads CASSPIPGQGSSRTEAFF. CDR3 DNA: TGTGCCAGCAGTCCTATACCGGGACAGGGGAGTTCGAGGACTGAAGCTTTCTTT.

The genes are TRBV6-6 and TRBJ2-7; D might be TRBD2 (6 bases). Trimming left V 2 bases short and J 4 bases short, with 12 bases between. This CDR3 contains 14 residues. The germline V gene encodes CDR1 MNHNY and CDR2 SVGAGI (reference sequence). The CDR3 is CASSYAGTPYEQYF. The CDR3 DNA reads as TGTGCCAGCAGTTACGCGGGGACCCCATACGAGCAGTACTTC.

The rearrangement joins TRBV29-1 to TRBJ1-2; D not resolved. Trimming pared 0 bases from V and 7 bases from J, leaving 12 bases between. Germline CDR1 is SQVTM and CDR2 is ANQGSEA. This CDR3 has 13 amino acids. This chain's CDR3 is CSVEDPTGGGYTF. CDR3 in DNA: TGCAGCGTTGAAGATCCCACGGGAGGTGGCTACACCTTC.

The chain carries TRBV18 and TRBJ1-6; D is possibly TRBD1 (5 bases). The CDR3 length is 16 residues. Germline-derived CDR1 and CDR2 are KGHSH and LQKENI. The V and J ends lost 3 bases and 6 bases respectively, with 15 bases between them. The CDR3 loop reads CASSPFVAGPNSPLHF. The CDR3 DNA reads as TGTGCCAGCTCACCGTTTGTAGCAGGGCCTAATTCACCCCTCCACTTT.

This chain uses TRBV29-1 with TRBJ1-1; D ambiguous. Deletions cut 6 bases from V and 0 bases from J, with 14 bases between. This CDR3 region has 14 residues. Germline V gene data show CDR1 as SQVTM and CDR2 as ANQGSEA. CDR3 amino acids: CSVEFRDMNTEAFF. The CDR3 DNA follows: TGCAGCGTCGAATTCAGAGACATGAACACTGAAGCTTTCTTT.

The gene calls are TRBV5-1 and TRBJ2-6; 7 positions match TRBD2. The CDR3 sequence is 15 residues long. Per the germline V gene, CDR1 is SGHRS and CDR2 is YFSETQ. J lost 0 bases, V lost 7 bases, and 4 bases had no gene match. CDR3 sequence reads: CASVAGVSGANVLTF. CDR3 in DNA: TGCGCCAGCGTGGCGGGAGTCTCTGGGGCCAACGTCCTGACTTTC.

This chain uses TRBV2 with TRBJ1-3, with D uncertain. Per germline, CDR1 SNHLY and CDR2 FYNNEI. CDR3 length: 13 residues. V was shortened by 7 bases and J by 4 bases, with 11 bases between the two germline ends. The CDR3 reads CASNSRSGNTIYF. CDR3 bases: TGTGCCAGCAATAGCCGATCGGGAAACACCATATATTTT.

This clone was detected only once. This sequence joins TRBV7-2 and TRBJ1-2; 10 nucleotides match TRBD1. The J segment lost 7 bases and the V segment lost 4 bases, leaving 9 bases of the junction unmatched. CDR3 length: 15 amino acids. The V gene's germline CDR1 is SGHTA and CDR2 FQGNSA. The CDR3 sequence: CASSSAWDRGSGYTF. CDR3 DNA: TGTGCCAGCAGCTCCGCATGGGACAGGGGCAGTGGCTACACCTTC.

This clone was picked up a small number of times. The chain uses TRBV7-9 and TRBJ2-1; 8 positions agree with TRBD2. V lost 5 bases to trimming and J lost 8 bases; unmatched junction nucleotides: 5. This CDR3 spans 13 amino acids. Germline lookup yields CDR1 SEHNR and CDR2 FQNEAQ (reference sequence). Here the CDR3 DNA reads TGTGCCAGCAGCGTTAGCGGGACCCATGAGCAGTTCTTC. This codes for CASSVSGTHEQFF.

The chain recombines TRBV6-1 with TRBJ2-1, with 11 positions matching TRBD2. CDR3 length: 17 amino acids. The germline CDR1 and CDR2 sequences are MNHNS and SASEGT. Trimming took 4 bases from V and 0 from J; bases not matched to a gene: 5. CDR3 in amino acids: CASSVLAGGHSYNEQFF. DNA for the CDR3: TGTGCCAGCAGTGTTCTAGCGGGAGGCCACTCCTACAATGAGCAGTTCTTC.

The chain has TRBV4-1 and TRBJ2-1; 9 bases map to TRBD2. V gave up 6 bases and J gave up 7 bases; unmatched junction bases: 7. The CDR3 loop spans 14 amino acids. CDR1 and CDR2 from the germline V gene are MGHRA and YSYEKL. The CDR3 bases are TGCGCCAGCAGGGGTCCTAGCGGGGTAAATGAGCAGTTCTTC. Residues: CASRGPSGVNEQFF.

The V and J genes are TRBV15 and TRBJ2-5; 7 bases are a match to TRBD1. Germline V gene sequence: CDR1 LNHNV, CDR2 YYDKDF (reference sequence). This CDR3 is built from 15 residues. With V trimmed by 7 bases and J by 1 base, 9 bases remained unmatched. CDR3 in DNA: TGTGCCACCACCCCGGACAGGAGCCTCCAAGAGACCCAGTACTTC. Its translation is CATTPDRSLQETQYF.

The chain uses TRBV6-5 and TRBJ2-1; 8 bases are shared with TRBD2. CDR1 and CDR2 (germline): MNHEY, SVGAGI. Trimming took 11 bases from V and 8 from J; bases not matched to a gene: 11. This CDR3 is 13 amino acids long. CDR3 region: CAGSDGLADEQFF. In DNA, the CDR3 is TGTGCCGGATCGGACGGACTAGCCGATGAGCAGTTCTTC.

The gene calls are TRBV2 and TRBJ1-5, with 9 bases fitting TRBD1. The CDR3 covers 15 residues. Trimming cost V 5 bases and J 6 bases; bases outside gene matches: 8. Germline V CDR1 and CDR2: SNHLY, FYNNEI. The DNA for the CDR3 is TGTGCCAGCAGTTTTTTGGACAGGGGATCTCAGCCCCAGCATTTT. As protein: CASSFLDRGSQPQHF.

This rearrangement joins TRBV29-1 to TRBJ2-2; 7 nucleotides agree with TRBD2. CDR1 SQVTM and CDR2 ANQGSEA come from the germline V gene. The ends lost 6 bases at V and 4 bases at J; junction bases unmatched: 11. The CDR3 runs 15 residues. The DNA of the CDR3 is TGCAGCGTCTTTATCGGGGGAGGGGTCACCGGGGAGCTGTTTTTT. Translation: CSVFIGGGVTGELFF.

This rearrangement joins TRBV14 to TRBJ2-7; perhaps TRBD1 as D (6 bases). V lost 4 bases and J 3 bases, leaving 16 bases between the germline ends. The CDR3 runs 15 residues. Germline V CDR1 and CDR2: SGHDN, FVKESK. CDR3 loop: CASSPLQQGVYEQYF. The CDR3 nucleotides read TGTGCCAGCAGCCCCCTACAACAGGGTGTCTACGAGCAGTACTTC.

This clone was detected a few times. For the CDR3, the DNA is TGCGCCAGCAGCCAAGATCGGCAGGGAGGGGGTGCAACTAATGAAAAACTGTTTTTT. Protein product: CASSQDRQGGGATNEKLFF. This chain uses TRBV4-1 with TRBJ1-4; possible D gene TRBD1, 6 bases. Trimming took off 0 bases at V and 0 bases at J, with 17 bases between the two ends. The CDR3 has 19 amino acids. CDR1 and CDR2 (germline): MGHRA, YSYEKL.

V usage is TRBV6-5 and J usage is TRBJ2-7; D is possibly TRBD2 (6 bases). Germline CDR1 is MNHEY and CDR2 is SVGAGI. The CDR3 consists of 11 residues. Trimming left V 6 bases short and J 5 bases short, with 8 bases between. CDR3 sequence reads: CASSPGDEQYF. The CDR3 coding sequence is TGTGCCAGCAGCCCGGGGGACGAGCAGTACTTC.

The chain carries TRBV28 and TRBJ1-1; the match to TRBD1 covers 9 bases. CDR3 length equals 14 residues. Germline V gene sequence: CDR1 MDHEN, CDR2 SYDVKM. Germline trimming cut 7 bases from V and 1 base from J; bases unmatched to any gene: 4. The CDR3 bases are TGTGCCAGCAAATGGGGACAGGGGAACACTGAAGCTTTCTTT. It yields the protein CASKWGQGNTEAFF. Combining the CDR3 with reference TRBV28 and TRBJ1-1 gives the whole variable domain DVKVTQSSRYLVKRTGEKVFLECVQDMDHENMFWYRQDPGLGLRLIYFSYDVKMKEKGDIPEGYSVSREKKERFSLILESASTNQTSMYLCASKWGQGNTEAFFGQGTRLTVV.